The 7 T cell receptor beta chains given below trace back to one sample, sequenced in a study of human T cells and chemical hapten exposure (dated by TCRdb to 2020 to 2022). Receptor amplification or capture employed RACE. Data came from a NextSeq 500. TCRdb itself trimmed the public reads at Q25 with fastp, ran MiXCR and retained productive beta chains. Rows are unified per CDR3 protein, each entry keeping the most common DNA and genes. For this sample the table gives a few hundred thousand distinct CDR3 sequences, of which around 4.8% were detected only once. The leading ten clones occupy approximately 2.3% of the sample. The time point label, read with the paper, signifies: patch test 1, 2 weeks after DPC sensitization. What the treatment or condition label conveys for this sample: therapeutic diphenylcyclopropenone sensitization with weekly scalp DPC. The specimen comprised whole blood, sampled in connection with sensitization to the hapten diphenylcyclopropenone (DPC). All receptors come from a woman between 45 and 65 years old with alopecia areata. Some clones in this sample may be carry-over from other donors' samples.

This clonotype was seen at least ten times. This chain connects TRBV27 to TRBJ2-3; the D call may be TRBD1 or TRBD2 (7 bases each). CDR3 length: 16 amino acids. In germline, CDR1 is MNHEY, CDR2 SMNVEV (reference sequence). Trimming took 5 bases from V and 1 from J, leaving 16 bases between them. In DNA, the CDR3 is TGTGCCAGCAGTAGGGGGCTAGCGGAGGGCACAGATACGCAGTATTTT. Residues: CASSRGLAEGTDTQYF.

This clonotype was seen at least ten times. The rearrangement uses TRBV12-5 and TRBJ2-1, with 7 bases fitting TRBD2. The CDR3 length is 15 residues. The V segment lost 6 bases and the J segment 6 bases; nucleotides outside the gene matches: 11. Germline CDR1 and CDR2: LGHNT and FRNRAP. The CDR3: CASGPDPGGTNEQFF. CDR3 bases: TGTGCTAGTGGGCCTGACCCCGGGGGGACCAATGAGCAGTTCTTC. The full variable domain, its missing parts supplied by reference TRBV12-5 and TRBJ2-1, is DARVTQTPRHKVTEMGQEVTMRCQPILGHNTVFWYRQTMMQGLELLAYFRNRAPLDDSGMPKDRFSAEMPDATLATLKIQPSEPRDSAVYFCASGPDPGGTNEQFFGPGTRLTVL.

This clonotype was counted at least ten times. This chain joins TRBV3-1 and TRBJ1-5, with D perhaps TRBD1 (6 bases). Trimming removed 3 bases at V and 4 bases at J, with 10 bases between. From germline, CDR1 is LGHDT and CDR2 YNNKEL (reference sequence). The CDR3 contains 14 residues. The CDR3 DNA sequence: TGTGCCAGCAGCCAGGGTACAGGGAATCAGCCCCAGCATTTT. It translates to CASSQGTGNQPQHF.

This clonotype was counted ten times or more. This chain joins TRBV24-1 and TRBJ1-4; D call uncertain. Between the trimmed V and J ends, which lost 7 bases and 6 bases, there was a span of 17 bases. Looked up from germline, CDR1 is KGHDR and CDR2 is SFDVKD. This CDR3 is 15 amino acids long. This chain's CDR3 is CATSPTGGGHEKLFF. In nucleotides, the CDR3 is TGTGCCACCAGCCCTACGGGAGGAGGGCATGAAAAACTGTTTTTT.

The table lists this clonotype with a few counts. The CDR3 DNA reads TGCAGTGCTAGAGAGAACACTGAAGCTTTCTTT. This codes for CSARENTEAFF. The chain joins TRBV20-1 to TRBJ1-1; D remains ambiguous. Germline CDR1 reads DFQATT; CDR2 reads SNEGSKA (reference sequence). V gave up 0 bases and J gave up 1 base, with 0 bases separating them. The CDR3 loop spans 11 amino acids.

This clonotype was observed at least ten times. V usage is TRBV20-1 and J usage is TRBJ2-7, with 7 bases identical to TRBD2. Germline-derived CDR1 and CDR2 are DFQATT and SNEGSKA (reference sequence). V shed 4 bases, J shed 3 bases, and the junction held 9 bases outside the gene matches. This CDR3 comprises 14 residues. The CDR3 here is CSAKYSRGNYEQYF. The CDR3 nucleotides are TGCAGTGCTAAATATTCGCGGGGGAACTACGAGCAGTACTTC.

The J gene is TRBJ2-1, the V gene TRBV6-4; D perhaps matches TRBD2 (5 bases). The CDR3 totals 16 residues. Germline V gives CDR1 MRHNA, CDR2 SNTAGT. Deletions cut 0 bases from V and 0 bases from J, with 9 bases between. CDR3 in DNA: TGTGCCAGCAGTGACTCAGTGGGAGCCTCCTACAATGAGCAGTTCTTC. Encoded protein: CASSDSVGASYNEQFF.